This T cell receptor (beta chain) was recorded in a study of blood T cell repertoires in COVID-19. The wider study: T cells, B-cell-depleted T cells, or PBMCs supplied cDNA or gDNA.

This clone was seen a handful of times. In the authors' methods: Scientists estimated how many nucleated cells there were by amplifying reference gene primers. TCRdb keeps only in-frame clones here, not all; method: immunoSEQ multiplex PCR. D and trimming were read from the DNA, whereas the V and J calls and clone size are those reported in that table. The table has about 69,000 clones, approximately 85% seen once. Germline V gene lookup returns CDR1 SGHTA and CDR2 FQGNSA. The V end was cut by 2 bases, the J end by 2 bases, with 6 bases between. There are 13 residues in the CDR3. The receptor comes from a man older than 75 with acute or convalescent COVID-19. Sequencing was carried out using peripheral blood. This chain joins TRBV7-2 and TRBJ1-2; D unresolved. DNA of the CDR3: TGTGCCAGCAGCTTACAGATGAACTATGGCTACACCTTC. It codes for CASSLQMNYGYTF. The full variable domain, rest sourced from reference TRBV7-2 and TRBJ1-2, is GAGVSQSPSNKVTEKGKDVELRCDPISGHTALYWYRQSLGQGLEFLIYFQGNSAPDKSGLPSDRFSAERTGGSVSTLTIQRTQQEDSAVYLCASSLQMNYGYTFGSGTRLTVV.